This TCR beta chain was recorded in a study of identical twins. Findings and limits, study-wide: Excess twin sharing in beta out-of-frame sequences was weaker.

This clonotype was recorded a few times. What it binds is not known. TCRdb reprocessed the 5' RACE reads via MiXCR and lists one record per CDR3 protein. The sample consists of about 470,000 distinct CDR3 sequences, around 24% of them appearing once. These data also featured in a second study, about T cells expressing NK-cell markers.

Sequenced: CD4+ T cells sorted from blood. The sequence was obtained from a woman aged 18-35 years in good health.

CDR3 loop: CASNLDRGRYNEQFF. The CDR3 DNA follows: TGTGCCAGCAACCTTGACAGGGGAAGGTACAATGAGCAGTTCTTC. The J gene is TRBJ2-1, the V gene TRBV7-9; 8 bases agree with TRBD1. Germline-derived CDR1 and CDR2 are SEHNR and FQNEAQ (reference sequence). The CDR3 has 15 residues. J gave up 4 bases and V 7 bases, and 9 bases lay outside the gene matches.